The T cell receptor (beta chain) described here comes from a study of shared clonotypes between healthy human individuals. V shed 7 bases and J shed 1 base, with 14 bases lying between them. The germline V gene has CDR1 SGDLS and CDR2 YYNGEE. This CDR3 is built from 14 residues. Only in-frame clones appear in the TCRdb table, and some are missing; sequencing was by immunoSEQ multiplex PCR. The sample has under 1,100,000 clones, 75% seen once. The specimen sequenced was memory CD4+ T cells sorted from blood. The subset denotes: CD45RA-negative fraction. This TCR was sampled from a young man in good health. This chain connects TRBV9 to TRBJ1-1; D is ambiguous. The CDR3 reads CASGWTDKNTEAFF. The CDR3 DNA reads TGTGCCAGCGGGTGGACTGATAAGAACACTGAAGCTTTCTTT.